What follows is one TCR beta chain and its context. Only one count was recorded for this clone. What this receptor recognizes is not known. It has no much larger one-base neighbor in the sample; base qualities were not kept. The study tested focal radiation therapy combined with CTLA-4 blockade (ipilimumab) in patients with chemo-refractory metastatic non-small-cell lung cancer. The sample originates from a study of radiotherapy plus CTLA-4 blockade in lung cancer (dated by TCRdb to 2016 to 2018). Looking at the study overall: Objective responses occurred in about 20% of enrolled patients, and approximately 34% achieved disease control. What the work shows at the level of the full study, not this receptor alone: After treatment with radiotherapy and ipilimumab, TCR clones that originated in tumors expanded in peripheral blood. Early dynamic changes in blood T cell clones, together with increased serum interferon-beta after radiation, were reported as the strongest predictors of response.

The CDR3, cysteine through phenylalanine, is 13 amino acids long. Here the CDR3 DNA is all that survives: 39 bases in frame from base 1. A distance of 13 bases separates the germline ends of V and J, which lose 3 bases and 8 bases respectively. The germline V gene sets CDR1 to SGHAT and CDR2 to FQNNGV. Libraries were constructed by the immunoSEQ multiplex PCR assay. What TCRdb holds here is the immuneACCESS table cut down to in-frame rearrangements. Part of the clones is not present; checked against another copy, under half of the missing clones reflect an unresolved V gene, and the others are unexplained. In this sample the table shows approximately 90,000 clones, about 80% of which occur a single time. The top ten hold roughly 0.84% of the sample.

The sequencing used peripheral blood, collected from a patient treated with radiotherapy plus ipilimumab. This TCR was recovered from a human donor with non-small cell lung cancer who had stable disease on radiotherapy plus ipilimumab. The receptor chain draws on TRBV11-2 and TRBJ1-2, with the identity of the D gene unclear. The DNA sequence is given as TGTGCCAGCAGCTTCTCCGAGCGAGAGGGCTACACCTTC. Its amino acids are CASSFSEREGYTF.